One and the same sample provided the 14 T cell receptor beta chains below, sequenced in a study of T cell changes during pregnancy in multiple sclerosis (dated by TCRdb to 2018 to 2020). The library came from the immunoSEQ multiplex PCR assay. Not all clones reach the TCRdb copy of this immuneACCESS table, which keeps in-frame sequences only. Checked studies attribute under half of the gap to unresolved V genes and leave the rest unexplained. This sample gives about 79,000 clones in total; 90% to 95% of them show up just once. Of the sample, 0.4% to 0.6% is held by the ten largest clones. Sequencing was performed on CD4+ T cells from peripheral blood mononuclear cells, taken in the second trimester of pregnancy. Receptors originate from a female donor with multiple sclerosis, enrolled in a pregnancy study.

The chain is built from TRBV9 and TRBJ2-1; 7 bases align to TRBD2. The CDR3 extends over 15 amino acids. After removal of 5 bases from V and 8 bases from J, the junction contained 13 bases not matched to a gene. Germline V lookup: CDR1 SGDLS, CDR2 YYNGEE. CDR3 in DNA: TGTGCCAGCAGTCGGAGGGAGGGAAGAAGTGATGAGCAGTTCTTC. This gives the protein CASSRREGRSDEQFF. Full variable domain (rest looked up from reference TRBV9 and TRBJ2-1): DSGVTQTPKHLITATGQRVTLRCSPRSGDLSVYWYQQSLDQGLQFLIQYYNGEERAKGNILERFSAQQFPDLHSELNLSSLELGDSALYFCASSRREGRSDEQFFGPGTRLTVL.

The CDR3 DNA sequence: TGTGCCAGCAGCCTGGACAGGGTCCAAGAGACCCAGTACTTC. This sequence encodes CASSLDRVQETQYF. V and J are TRBV6-1 and TRBJ2-5, with TRBD1 identical over 8 bases. The CDR3 spans 14 residues. Trimming cost V 6 bases and J 1 base; bases outside gene matches: 4. Germline CDR1 is MNHNS and CDR2 is SASEGT.

The chain uses TRBV5-4 and TRBJ1-1; the D gene is possibly TRBD1 (6 bases). Germline CDR1 SGHNT, CDR2 YYREEE (reference sequence). The CDR3 totals 15 residues. Trimming removed 4 bases at V and 4 bases at J, with 17 bases between. The CDR3 DNA reads TGTGCCAGCAGCCCTCCGAGAGGGGGGGGCACTGAAGCTTTCTTT. It specifies CASSPPRGGGTEAFF.

This clone appeared a few times. V is TRBV7-9 and J is TRBJ2-7; 7 nucleotides agree with TRBD1. In germline, CDR1 is SEHNR, CDR2 FQNEAQ (reference sequence). With V trimmed by 6 bases and J by 2 bases, 16 bases remained unmatched. The CDR3 covers 17 residues. As DNA, the CDR3 is TGTGCCAGCAGTTTTTCCCGGACAGGTTTGGTCCCCTACGAGCAGTACTTC. Translating it yields CASSFSRTGLVPYEQYF. Full variable domain (remainder filled in from reference TRBV7-9 and TRBJ2-7): DTGVSQNPRHKITKRGQNVTFRCDPISEHNRLYWYRQTLGQGPEFLTYFQNEAQLEKSRLLSDRFSAERPKGSFSTLEIQRTEQGDSAMYLCASSFSRTGLVPYEQYFGPGTRLTVT.

This clone was recorded only once. The rearrangement joins TRBV28 to TRBJ2-5, with 9 bases aligning to TRBD2. Unmatched junction bases numbered 17, after V lost 6 bases and J lost 3 bases. The V gene's germline CDR1 is MDHEN and CDR2 SYDVKM. The CDR3 covers 18 residues. The CDR3 here is CASSPGRGSGRREETQYF. CDR3 DNA sequence: TGTGCCAGCAGCCCCGGGCGTGGTAGCGGGAGAAGGGAAGAGACCCAGTACTTC.

The chain joins TRBV11-2 to TRBJ1-5; possibly TRBD1 for D (5 bases). The germline CDR1 and CDR2 sequences are SGHAT and FQNNGV. This CDR3 contains 17 residues. Between the trimmed V and J ends, which lost 5 bases and 1 base, there was a span of 18 bases. In DNA, the CDR3 is TGTGCCAGCAGCGATGGGGCCTCCCGGGGGAGCAATCAGCCCCAGCATTTT. It encodes CASSDGASRGSNQPQHF.

This clone was picked up a small number of times. CDR3 coding DNA: TGTGCCAGCAGCTTAACTGTGGGCCAGCCCCAGCATTTT. Translated, it gives CASSLTVGQPQHF. The chain employs TRBV7-3 and TRBJ1-5; D gene ambiguous. CDR1 and CDR2 (germline): SGHTA, FQGTGA. This CDR3 contains 13 residues. V lost 0 bases and J lost 7, with 7 bases in between. Drawing the rest from reference TRBV7-3 and TRBJ1-5, the complete variable domain is GAGVSQTPSNKVTEKGKYVELRCDPISGHTALYWYRQSLGQGPEFLIYFQGTGAADDSGLPNDRFFAVRPEGSVSTLKIQRTERGDSAVYLCASSLTVGQPQHFGDGTRLSIL.

The chain combines TRBV19 with TRBJ2-2; 10 nucleotides align to TRBD2. Trimming at V came to 6 bases and at J to 6 bases, leaving 13 bases not matched to a gene. Germline V gene lookup returns CDR1 LNHDA and CDR2 SQIVND (reference sequence). This CDR3 has 17 residues. Here the CDR3 DNA reads TGTGCCAGTAGCCAGCCCAGCGGGAGGGCAAGGGCCGGGGAGCTGTTTTTT. Its protein product is CASSQPSGRARAGELFF.

The chain joins TRBV7-3 to TRBJ2-1; 7 positions match TRBD2. Losses at the gene ends were 1 base for V and 0 bases for J; bases not matched to a gene: 12. Germline assignment: CDR1 SGHTA and CDR2 FQGTGA. This CDR3 is built from 19 residues. CDR3 amino acids: CASSLMSPLAEASYNEQFF. CDR3 nucleotide sequence: TGTGCCAGCAGCTTAATGTCCCCCCTAGCGGAGGCCTCCTACAATGAGCAGTTCTTC.

This chain connects TRBV7-9 to TRBJ1-2; D remains unclear. This CDR3 has 13 amino acids. The germline V gene has CDR1 SEHNR and CDR2 FQNEAQ (reference sequence). The ends were cut back, 5 bases at V and 7 bases at J, with 14 bases in the middle. The CDR3 nucleotides read TGTGCCAGCAGCCGGTTTCCTTCGGGTGGCTACACCTTC. Translation: CASSRFPSGGYTF. The entire variable domain, with the rest obtained from reference TRBV7-9 and TRBJ1-2, is as follows: DTGVSQNPRHKITKRGQNVTFRCDPISEHNRLYWYRQTLGQGPEFLTYFQNEAQLEKSRLLSDRFSAERPKGSFSTLEIQRTEQGDSAMYLCASSRFPSGGYTFGSGTRLTVV.

In its sample, this clone was seen once. This chain connects TRBV30 to TRBJ2-2; weak D call: TRBD2 (5 bases). This CDR3 region has 13 residues. V gave up 3 bases and J gave up 5 bases, with 10 bases separating them. Germline CDR1 GTSNPN, CDR2 SVGIG (reference sequence). Written as DNA, the CDR3 is TGTGCCTGGAGACTCGACTATACCGGGGAGCTGTTTTTT. Protein: CAWRLDYTGELFF.

CDR3 protein: CASSYGQVVTEAFF. CDR3 DNA sequence: TGTGCCAGCAGTTACGGACAGGTGGTCACTGAAGCTTTCTTT. This rearrangement joins TRBV6-5 to TRBJ1-1, with 7 bases that match TRBD1. CDR1 MNHEY and CDR2 SVGAGI come from the germline V gene. There are 14 residues in the CDR3. V shed 2 bases, J shed 4 bases, and the junction held 4 bases outside the gene matches.

This clone was observed once. V gene TRBV2 combines with J gene TRBJ2-5, with TRBD2 matching 12 bases. The germline V gene encodes CDR1 SNHLY and CDR2 FYNNEI. This CDR3 is built from 17 residues. V lost 6 bases, J lost 0 bases, and 8 bases stayed unmatched. The CDR3 sequence: CASRNGLAGLYQETQYF. The CDR3 DNA follows: TGTGCCAGCAGGAATGGACTAGCGGGACTATACCAAGAGACCCAGTACTTC.

The CDR3 DNA is TGTGCCAGTGAAGTCATCCGAGGGGGACACACTGAAGCTTTCTTT. It translates to CASEVIRGGHTEAFF. The V gene is TRBV6-5, the J gene TRBJ1-1, with a weak D call TRBD1 (6 bases). V lost 9 bases, J lost 3 bases, and 20 bases lay in between. The CDR3 is made up of 15 amino acids. Germline V lookup: CDR1 MNHEY, CDR2 SVGAGI.